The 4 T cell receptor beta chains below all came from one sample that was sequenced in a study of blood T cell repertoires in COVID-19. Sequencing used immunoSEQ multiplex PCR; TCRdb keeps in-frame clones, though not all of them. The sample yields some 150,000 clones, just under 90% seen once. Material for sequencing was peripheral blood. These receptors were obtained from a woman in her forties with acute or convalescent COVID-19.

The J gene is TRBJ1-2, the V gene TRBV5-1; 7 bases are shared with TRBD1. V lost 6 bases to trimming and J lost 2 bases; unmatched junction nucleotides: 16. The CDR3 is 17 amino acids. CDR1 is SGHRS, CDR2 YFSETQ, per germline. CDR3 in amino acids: CASTIGGQTSSNYGYTF. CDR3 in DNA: TGCGCCAGCACCATAGGGGGACAGACCTCCTCCAACTATGGCTACACCTTC.

In nucleotides, the CDR3 is TGTGCCAGCAAAAAGGGACAGGGCATCTCCGAGCAGTTCTTC. Protein: CASKKGQGISEQFF. The chain is built from TRBV2 and TRBJ2-1; 9 positions match TRBD1. The CDR3 is 14 amino acids. Per the germline V gene, CDR1 is SNHLY and CDR2 is FYNNEI. V shed 7 bases and J 10 bases; nucleotides not matched to a gene: 11.

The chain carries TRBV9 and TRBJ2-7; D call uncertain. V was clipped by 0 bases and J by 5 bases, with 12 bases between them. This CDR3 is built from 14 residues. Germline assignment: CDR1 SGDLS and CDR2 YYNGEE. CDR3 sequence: CASSVGPGTDEQYF. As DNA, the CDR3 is TGTGCCAGCAGCGTAGGTCCAGGTACCGACGAGCAGTACTTC. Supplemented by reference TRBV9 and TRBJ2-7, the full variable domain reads DSGVTQTPKHLITATGQRVTLRCSPRSGDLSVYWYQQSLDQGLQFLIQYYNGEERAKGNILERFSAQQFPDLHSELNLSSLELGDSALYFCASSVGPGTDEQYFGPGTRLTVT.

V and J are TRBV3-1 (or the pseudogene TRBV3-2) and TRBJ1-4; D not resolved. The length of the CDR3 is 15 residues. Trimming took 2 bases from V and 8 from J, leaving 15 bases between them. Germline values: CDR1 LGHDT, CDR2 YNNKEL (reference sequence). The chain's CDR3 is CASSQTSGEREKLFF. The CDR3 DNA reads TGTGCCAGCAGCCAAACGTCCGGGGAACGAGAAAAACTGTTTTTT.